This T cell receptor beta chain emerged from a study of T cells after yellow fever vaccination (dated by TCRdb to the late 2010s). Study-wide context: Libraries from fractions with low cell numbers were prepared with the SMART-Seq v4 Ultra Low Input RNA kit. Bulk TCR alpha and beta repertoires were sequenced longitudinally to track T-cell clones before and after primary and booster YFV17D yellow fever vaccination. Two healthy male donors made up the cohort, one aged 18 to 29 years and the other aged 30 to 40 years. Blood was collected at multiple timepoints before and after primary and secondary immunization, and bulk PBMC replicates and cell subsets were isolated. What the study reported, not specific to this receptor: FACS-sorted repertoires could contain abundant contaminating clonotypes from the bulk population, so computational filtering was required. After the booster, most of the clones that had expanded following primary vaccination were detected again (just under 97% of CD4 and around 90% of CD8), which suggests that memory was broadly maintained. A small share of clonotypes was detected in both CD4 and CD8 compartments, with the overlap likely arising from convergent recombination. The study included only a couple of donors, which limits how far the findings can be generalized. The secondary T-cell response was found to be weaker but faster than the primary response, with a peak reached on day 5 rather than on day 15.

CDR3 length: 15 amino acids, cysteine to phenylalanine. Here the CDR3 DNA is all that survives: 45 bases in frame from base 1. Deletion took 2 bases off V and 0 bases off J, with a span of 10 bases between the germline ends. In the germline V gene, CDR1 corresponds to SGHRS and CDR2 to YFSETQ. Explained via the paper, the treatment or condition label denotes: live attenuated yellow fever vaccine strain. At each blood-draw timepoint, two biological replicates of bulk PBMCs were collected. PBMCs were isolated from peripheral blood using a standard Ficoll-Paque protocol. TriZol was used to extract RNA from bulk PBMCs, from CD4 and CD8 fractions, and from dextramer-positive and dextramer-negative fractions. Sequencing used an Illumina NovaSeq 6000. TCR cDNA was made using 5'RACE template switching, a step that added a universal primer site and unique molecular identifiers. Priming for cDNA synthesis came from both the TCR alpha and TCR beta constant segments. Two PCR steps were used to amplify libraries, with sample barcodes and sequencing adapters being added in the second step. Sequencing of the libraries was done on either Illumina HiSeq 2500 (2x100 bp) or NovaSeq (2x150 bp). The paper's data handling went like this. Demultiplexing of reads and collapsing into UMI consensus sequences were performed with MIGEC, and V(D)J alignment was carried out with MiXCR. Clonotypes responding to the vaccine were identified with edgeR on replicate PBMC samples, with the criteria of FDR below 0.01 and a log2 fold change above 5 up to day 15. CD4 or CD8 identity was assigned to each bulk clonotype according to whether the clonotype was present at higher abundance in the sequenced CD4 repertoire or the sequenced CD8 repertoire. TCRdb trimmed public reads at Q25 via fastp, called clones via MiXCR and kept in-frame beta chains. Under each unique CDR3 protein, matching rows form one entry showing the most common genes and DNA. The V and J calls shown here were made by TCRdb, not taken from the authors' results. The sample data list hundreds of thousands of distinct CDR3 sequences, and over 4% of these were observed just once. The top ten hold approximately 25% of the sample.

This clonotype has more than one count but fewer than ten. Which antigen it targets is not known. The record has no base qualities; no much larger clone is one base away. The chain is encoded by TRBV5-1 joined to TRBJ2-3; the D gene cannot be named for sure. The origin of this receptor is a young man who received the YFV17D yellow fever vaccine. The sample here was PBMCs, taken 5 days after the yellow fever booster vaccination. The CDR3 is CASSFGYPSTDTQYF. DNA sequence: TGCGCCAGCAGCTTCGGCTATCCTAGCACAGATACGCAGTATTTT.